The following is a T cell receptor (beta chain) sequence with its context. These data belong to a study of response to subunit inactivated influenza vaccine. TCRdb called the RT-PCR reads again in MiXCR, with one record for every CDR3 protein. This sample yields hundreds of thousands of distinct CDR3 sequences, of which 13% to 15% are seen a single time; 7.6% belongs to the top ten. From germline, CDR1 is MNHEY and CDR2 SVGAGI. This CDR3 has 14 amino acids. With 2 bases removed from V and 2 bases from J, the gap between germline ends came to 9 bases. The source is a man aged 50-60 years who received an inactivated influenza vaccine. The chain uses TRBV6-5 and TRBJ1-1; D is ambiguous. This specimen was PBMCs from blood, taken approximately 15 days before vaccination. The CDR3 is CASSYGDPNTEAFF. In DNA form, the CDR3 reads TGTGCCAGCAGTTACGGAGACCCAAACACTGAAGCTTTCTTT.